One sample yielded the 19 T cell receptor beta chains listed below, sequenced in a study of human T cells and chemical hapten exposure. One entry per CDR3 protein results from TCRdb running MiXCR on the RACE reads. The sample has approximately 90,000 distinct CDR3 sequences, over 8% seen once. Indicated time point: healthy volunteer bleed at 2 weeks. Unfractionated whole blood served as the source for total RNA extraction. The specimen sequenced was whole blood. These receptors came from a female donor in good health. Some clones in this sample may be carry-over from other donors' samples.

In DNA form, the CDR3 reads TGTGCCAGCAGCCAAGGGGCCAGCACCGGGGAGCTGTTTTTT. Amino acids: CASSQGASTGELFF. The chain is built from TRBV3-1 and TRBJ2-2; D call uncertain. V was cut by 1 base and J by 4 bases, with 7 bases left in between. The CDR3 has 14 residues. The germline V gene has CDR1 LGHDT and CDR2 YNNKEL (reference sequence). Drawing the rest from reference TRBV3-1 and TRBJ2-2, the complete variable domain is DTAVSQTPKYLVTQMGNDKSIKCEQNLGHDTMYWYKQDSKKFLKIMFSYNNKELIINETVPNRFSPKSPDKAHLNLHINSLELGDSAVYFCASSQGASTGELFFGEGSRLTVL.

This clonotype was detected a few times. This sequence joins TRBV20-1 and TRBJ2-5, with 7 nucleotides matching TRBD2. V lost 5 bases and J lost 0; bases outside the gene matches: 9. CDR1 and CDR2 from the germline V gene are DFQATT and SNEGSKA (reference sequence). There are 15 residues in the CDR3. The CDR3 loop reads CSAANLAEDQETQYF. The CDR3, as DNA: TGCAGTGCTGCCAATCTAGCGGAGGACCAAGAGACCCAGTACTTC.

The chain uses TRBV28 and TRBJ2-3; the D is unclear. CDR1 is MDHEN and CDR2 is SYDVKM in the germline V gene. The CDR3 loop spans 15 amino acids. Between the trimmed V and J ends, which lost 3 bases and 0 bases, there was a span of 10 bases. For the CDR3, the DNA is TGTGCCAGCAGTTTCAGTCTGGGGAGCACAGATACGCAGTATTTT. Translating it yields CASSFSLGSTDTQYF. The full variable domain, with the rest looked up from reference TRBV28 and TRBJ2-3, is DVKVTQSSRYLVKRTGEKVFLECVQDMDHENMFWYRQDPGLGLRLIYFSYDVKMKEKGDIPEGYSVSREKKERFSLILESASTNQTSMYLCASSFSLGSTDTQYFGPGTRLTVL.

This clonotype showed up many times. This sequence joins TRBV14 and TRBJ2-6; D perhaps matches TRBD1 (5 bases). The germline V gene encodes CDR1 SGHDN and CDR2 FVKESK. V dropped 4 bases and J dropped 0 bases, with 10 bases sitting between them. The CDR3 has 16 residues. The CDR3 DNA is TGTGCCAGCAGCCTAGGACACAACTCTGGGGCCAACGTCCTGACTTTC. Translation: CASSLGHNSGANVLTF.

The chain uses TRBV5-1 and TRBJ1-1, with D uncertain. Trimming stripped 4 bases from V and 1 base from J, with 8 bases between. Germline values: CDR1 SGHRS, CDR2 YFSETQ. The CDR3 runs to 13 residues. CDR3 region: CASSTWGNTEAFF. The CDR3 coding sequence is TGCGCCAGCAGCACCTGGGGGAACACTGAAGCTTTCTTT.

Here the CDR3 DNA reads TGTGCCAGCAGTTACTCGAACAGGGTGGATGAAAAACTGTTTTTT. Its protein is CASSYSNRVDEKLFF. The chain is built from TRBV6-5 and TRBJ1-4, with a possible D match to TRBD1 (6 bases). Trimming took 0 bases from V and 6 from J, leaving 11 bases between them. This CDR3 has 15 residues. Germline V gene sequence: CDR1 MNHEY, CDR2 SVGAGI.

The rearrangement joins TRBV29-1 to TRBJ2-3, with TRBD1 matching over 9 bases. Per germline, CDR1 SQVTM and CDR2 ANQGSEA. This CDR3 comprises 16 residues. After removal of 0 bases from V and 3 bases from J, the junction contained 7 bases not matched to a gene. As DNA, the CDR3 is TGCAGCGTTGAAGATCGGGGACAGGGAGGTACAGATACGCAGTATTTT. Its protein is CSVEDRGQGGTDTQYF.

This clonotype was observed a few times. The chain carries TRBV29-1 and TRBJ2-2; 10 nucleotides agree with TRBD1. Germline trimming cut 7 bases from V and 4 bases from J; bases unmatched to any gene: 6. Germline V gene lookup returns CDR1 SQVTM and CDR2 ANQGSEA. The CDR3 runs 14 residues. The CDR3 loop is CSGIRDRGTGELFF. The CDR3 DNA reads TGCAGCGGGATCCGGGACAGGGGCACCGGGGAGCTGTTTTTT.

In this sample, this clonotype turned up a few times. V gene TRBV5-1 combines with J gene TRBJ2-4; D might be TRBD1 or TRBD2, each matching 5 bases. The germline V gene encodes CDR1 SGHRS and CDR2 YFSETQ. Deletions cut 0 bases from V and 2 bases from J, with 6 bases between. This CDR3 contains 14 residues. The CDR3 is CASSLGGPKNIQYF. DNA for the CDR3: TGCGCCAGCAGCTTGGGGGGACCCAAAAACATTCAGTACTTC.

This clonotype was seen at least ten times. The rearrangement uses TRBV4-2 and TRBJ1-1; 7 bases are a match to TRBD1. The germline V gene encodes CDR1 LGHNA and CDR2 YNFKEQ. This CDR3 spans 15 amino acids. V gave up 1 base and J gave up 2 bases; unmatched junction bases: 4. CDR3: CASSQVGTANTEAFF. In DNA, the CDR3 is TGTGCCAGCAGCCAAGTGGGGACAGCCAACACTGAAGCTTTCTTT.

This clonotype was seen many times. The chain has TRBV18 and TRBJ2-3; D tentatively reads TRBD1 or TRBD2 (5 bases each). In germline, CDR1 is KGHSH, CDR2 LQKENI. The CDR3 consists of 12 residues. The V end lost 8 bases, the J end lost 1 base, and 7 bases lay between the germline ends. CDR3 in amino acids: CASRDGTDTQYF. CDR3 in DNA: TGTGCCAGCAGGGACGGCACAGATACGCAGTATTTT.

The chain couples TRBV5-6 to TRBJ2-7, with 10 bases lining up with TRBD2. After removal of 2 bases from V and 7 bases from J, the junction contained 6 bases not matched to a gene. Looked up from germline, CDR1 is SGHDT and CDR2 is YYEEEE. There are 14 residues in the CDR3. The CDR3 loop reads CASSFLAGAREQYF. Here the CDR3 DNA reads TGTGCCAGCAGCTTCCTAGCGGGGGCTCGGGAGCAGTACTTC.

This chain links TRBV11-3 with TRBJ2-3; the match to TRBD2 covers 10 bases. V lost 3 bases to trimming and J lost 4 bases; unmatched junction nucleotides: 4. This CDR3 contains 15 residues. Looked up from germline, CDR1 is SGHNT and CDR2 is YENEEA. The CDR3: CASSLAGTSADTQYF. CDR3 bases: TGTGCCAGCAGCTTGGCCGGGACTAGCGCAGATACGCAGTATTTT.

The chain links TRBV19 to TRBJ1-2; 10 nucleotides agree with TRBD1. With V trimmed by 4 bases and J by 4 bases, 6 bases remained unmatched. CDR3 size: 15 residues. Looked up from germline, CDR1 is LNHDA and CDR2 is SQIVND (reference sequence). The chain's CDR3 is CASSTDRGSGYGYTF. CDR3 nucleotide sequence: TGTGCCAGTAGTACGGACAGGGGGTCCGGCTATGGCTACACCTTC.

The chain couples TRBV29-1 to TRBJ1-2; D not resolved. Looked up from germline, CDR1 is SQVTM and CDR2 is ANQGSEA. The CDR3 length is 10 residues. Trimming took off 4 bases at V and 5 bases at J, with 5 bases between the two ends. The CDR3, as DNA: TGCAGCGTTGCCGATTATGGCTACACCTTC. Amino acids: CSVADYGYTF.

The CDR3 here is CAWSYGGGETQYF. CDR3 coding DNA: TGTGCCTGGAGTTACGGGGGAGGCGAGACCCAGTACTTC. The chain uses TRBV30 and TRBJ2-5; D is perhaps TRBD2 (6 bases). CDR3 length: 13 residues. Germline V gene data show CDR1 as GTSNPN and CDR2 as SVGIG (reference sequence). Trimming removed 2 bases from V and 5 bases from J, with 12 bases in between.

This clonotype appeared a few times. The chain uses TRBV6-7 and TRBJ1-2; a weak D match, TRBD1 (5 bases). TRBV6-7 is filed as an ORF, its function uncertain. Trimming left V 7 bases short and J 6 bases short, with 9 bases between. CDR3 length equals 11 residues. This CDR3 reads CASTPGNGYTF. The CDR3 region has the DNA TGTGCCAGCACTCCAGGGAATGGCTACACCTTC.

The V gene is TRBV11-2, the J gene TRBJ2-5; TRBD2 matches 9 bases. V lost 0 bases to trimming and J lost 5 bases; unmatched junction nucleotides: 4. The CDR3 covers 15 residues. Per germline, CDR1 SGHAT and CDR2 FQNNGV. The CDR3 loop reads CASSLDYSGRETQYF. CDR3 DNA: TGTGCCAGCAGCTTAGATTACAGCGGGAGGGAGACCCAGTACTTC.

At least ten counts were recorded for this clonotype. The V gene is TRBV29-1, the J gene TRBJ1-2; weak D call: TRBD1 (5 bases). V was trimmed by 3 bases and J by 3 bases, leaving 11 bases between them. The CDR3 contains 13 residues. Germline V gives CDR1 SQVTM, CDR2 ANQGSEA. The DNA for the CDR3 is TGCAGCGTTGACGTACGGGACTACTATGGCTACACCTTC. Its translation is CSVDVRDYYGYTF. Looking up the rest from reference TRBV29-1 and TRBJ1-2 gives the full variable domain: SAVISQKPSRDICQRGTSLTIQCQVDSQVTMMFWYRQQPGQSLTLIATANQGSEATYESGFVIDKFPISRPNLTFSTLTVSNMSPEDSSIYLCSVDVRDYYGYTFGSGTRLTVV.